Presented here are 19 T cell receptor beta chains from one specimen sequenced in a study of blood T cell repertoires in COVID-19. Assay: immunoSEQ multiplex PCR; the TCRdb copy retains only in-frame clones and omits some. The sample consists of 120,000 or so clones, around 87% of them appearing once. The sequenced material came from peripheral blood. These receptors were obtained from a man between 65 and 80 years old with active or convalescent COVID-19.

In this sample, this clone turned up once. The chain is built from TRBV15 and TRBJ2-5; 7 bases match TRBD2. V was clipped by 3 bases and J by 1 base; unmatched bases: 11. The CDR3 contains 17 residues. The germline V gene encodes CDR1 LNHNV and CDR2 YYDKDF (reference sequence). CDR3 coding DNA: TGTGCCACCAGCAGGCCCCCGAGGGAGGGGCCCCAAGAGACCCAGTACTTC. As protein: CATSRPPREGPQETQYF.

This chain uses TRBV27 with TRBJ1-4; D remains ambiguous. Germline CDR1 MNHEY, CDR2 SMNVEV (reference sequence). With 1 base removed from V and 4 bases from J, the gap between germline ends came to 4 bases. The CDR3 has 13 amino acids. Written as DNA, the CDR3 is TGTGCCAGCAGTTTATACTATAATGAAAAACTGTTTTTT. This translates into CASSLYYNEKLFF.

The chain employs TRBV4-1 and TRBJ2-1; TRBD2 aligns across 11 bases. CDR3 length: 16 residues. V shed 2 bases and J 10 bases; nucleotides not matched to a gene: 10. Germline V CDR1 and CDR2: MGHRA, YSYEKL. CDR3 nucleotides: TGCGCCAGCAGCCAAACCGGGACTAGCGGCCTAGGAGAGCAGTTCTTC. It specifies CASSQTGTSGLGEQFF.

The chain uses TRBV2 and TRBJ2-5; D unresolved. V was shortened by 4 bases and J by 9 bases, with 9 bases between the two germline ends. Germline CDR1 SNHLY, CDR2 FYNNEI. The CDR3 runs to 11 residues. The CDR3 bases are TGTGCCAGCAGTGGTCGAACGGCCCAGTACTTC. Its protein is CASSGRTAQYF.

V gene TRBV20-1 combines with J gene TRBJ2-1; 11 bases line up with TRBD2. V was pared by 3 bases and J by 4 bases, with 8 bases of the junction left unmatched. The CDR3 has 16 residues. Germline assignment: CDR1 DFQATT and CDR2 SNEGSKA (reference sequence). CDR3: CSASISGRAQYNEQFF. In DNA form, the CDR3 reads TGCAGTGCTAGTATTAGCGGGAGGGCTCAGTACAATGAGCAGTTCTTC.

The J gene is TRBJ1-3, the V gene TRBV5-6, with TRBD1 matching over 7 bases. The germline V gene encodes CDR1 SGHDT and CDR2 YYEEEE. V was pared by 3 bases and J by 1 base, with 4 bases of the junction left unmatched. The length of the CDR3 is 15 residues. The CDR3 DNA sequence: TGTGCCAGCAGCTATCGACAGGGATCTGGAAACACCATATATTTT. This sequence encodes CASSYRQGSGNTIYF.

The chain combines TRBV29-1 with TRBJ2-5; possibly TRBD2 for D (6 bases). CDR1 is SQVTM, CDR2 ANQGSEA, per germline. Trimming pared 4 bases from V and 5 bases from J, leaving 17 bases between. The CDR3 is 14 residues long. CDR3 DNA sequence: TGCAGCGTTGGGGCCCCGCGGAGGGGTGAGACCCAGTACTTC. This translates into CSVGAPRRGETQYF.

This rearrangement joins TRBV28 to TRBJ2-1; tentatively, D is TRBD1 (5 bases). Germline V gives CDR1 MDHEN, CDR2 SYDVKM. The CDR3 extends over 16 amino acids. The V and J ends lost 6 bases and 9 bases respectively, with 24 bases between them. Here the CDR3 reads CASSPAPGAYRSEQFF. Written as DNA, the CDR3 is TGTGCCAGCAGCCCGGCCCCTGGGGCATATCGGAGTGAGCAGTTCTTC.

The chain is built from TRBV7-2 and TRBJ2-4, with a weak D call TRBD2 (6 bases). The CDR3 has 16 residues. The germline V gene encodes CDR1 SGHTA and CDR2 FQGNSA. The ends were cut back, 6 bases at V and 3 bases at J, with 18 bases in the middle. Written as DNA, the CDR3 is TGTGCCAGCAGTTTTAGCGGAGGGCAGGGCAAAAACATTCAGTACTTC. Amino acid sequence: CASSFSGGQGKNIQYF.

The CDR3, as DNA: TGTGCCAGTAGTCGGGCAGGGTCAGGGGGCAATCAGCCCCAGCATTTT. This gives the protein CASSRAGSGGNQPQHF. The rearrangement joins TRBV19 to TRBJ1-5, with D perhaps TRBD1 (6 bases). The V gene lost 5 bases and the J gene lost 2 bases, with 16 bases spanning the gap. Germline-derived CDR1 and CDR2 are LNHDA and SQIVND (reference sequence). This CDR3 has 16 residues.

The CDR3 DNA reads as TGTGCCAGCAGTGATACGGGGGGACCCTACAATGAGCAGTTCTTC. The encoded protein is CASSDTGGPYNEQFF. J is TRBJ2-1 and V is TRBV25-1; the match to TRBD2 covers 7 bases. V shed 3 bases and J 2 bases; nucleotides not matched to a gene: 4. Germline V gene sequence: CDR1 MGHDK, CDR2 SYGVNS. The CDR3 has 15 amino acids. Using reference TRBV25-1 and TRBJ2-1 for the parts outside the CDR3, the full variable domain is EADIYQTPRYLVIGTGKKITLECSQTMGHDKMYWYQQDPGMELHLIHYSYGVNSTEKGDLSSESTVSRIRTEHFPLTLESARPSHTSQYLCASSDTGGPYNEQFFGPGTRLTVL.

The chain combines TRBV7-2 with TRBJ2-3; 12 nucleotides match TRBD2. Germline CDR1 is SGHTA and CDR2 is FQGNSA. With V trimmed by 4 bases and J by 4 bases, 6 bases remained unmatched. This CDR3 is built from 16 residues. The CDR3 is CASSSRLAGAADTQYF. The CDR3 bases are TGTGCCAGCAGCTCCCGACTAGCGGGAGCTGCAGATACGCAGTATTTT.

J is TRBJ1-1 and V is TRBV7-2; D is uncertain. Trimming took off 6 bases at V and 4 bases at J, with 15 bases between the two ends. This CDR3 spans 14 amino acids. Germline values: CDR1 SGHTA, CDR2 FQGNSA. The CDR3 sequence: CASRTAPGFTEAFF. DNA for the CDR3: TGTGCCAGCAGAACCGCGCCGGGGTTCACTGAAGCTTTCTTT.

This sequence joins TRBV24-1 and TRBJ2-3; 10 bases agree with TRBD2. The V segment lost 4 bases and the J segment 9 bases; nucleotides outside the gene matches: 15. The germline V gene encodes CDR1 KGHDR and CDR2 SFDVKD. The length of the CDR3 is 17 residues. The CDR3 nucleotides read TGTGCCACCAGTGAGGCCGGGACTAGCGTGTTTCACAGGACGCAGTATTTT. This encodes CATSEAGTSVFHRTQYF.

This chain links TRBV3-1 (or the pseudogene TRBV3-2) with TRBJ2-5; a possible D gene is TRBD2 (5 bases). The CDR3 is 15 amino acids. Germline CDR1 reads LGHDT; CDR2 reads YNNKEL (reference sequence). V was cut by 2 bases and J by 7 bases, with 17 bases left in between. CDR3 DNA sequence: TGTGCCAGCAGCCAATCGCAAATGAGGGTGGCGACCCAGTACTTC. This gives the protein CASSQSQMRVATQYF.

The chain recombines TRBV7-2 with TRBJ1-1; TRBD1 is a possible D gene (6 bases). The CDR3 covers 15 residues. Trimming took off 4 bases at V and 1 base at J, with 13 bases between the two ends. Per the germline V gene, CDR1 is SGHTA and CDR2 is FQGNSA. Written as DNA, the CDR3 is TGTGCCAGCAGCTCTTTCCGGGGGGCGAACACTGAAGCTTTCTTT. This encodes CASSSFRGANTEAFF. Variable domain in full (rest from reference TRBV7-2 and TRBJ1-1): GAGVSQSPSNKVTEKGKDVELRCDPISGHTALYWYRQSLGQGLEFLIYFQGNSAPDKSGLPSDRFSAERTGGSVSTLTIQRTQQEDSAVYLCASSSFRGANTEAFFGQGTRLTVV.

The rearrangement links TRBV6-6 to TRBJ2-2, with a tentative D call TRBD1 (6 bases). The CDR3 spans 16 residues. The V end was cut by 2 bases, the J end by 5 bases, with 15 bases between. The germline V gene encodes CDR1 MNHNY and CDR2 SVGAGI (reference sequence). The CDR3 here is CASSYGAQGRTGELFF. The CDR3 DNA reads as TGTGCCAGCAGTTACGGGGCACAGGGCAGAACCGGGGAGCTGTTTTTT.

The chain couples TRBV5-1 to TRBJ1-6, with TRBD1 matching 7 bases. This CDR3 comprises 16 residues. The J segment lost 7 bases and the V segment lost 0 bases, leaving 7 bases of the junction unmatched. Per the germline V gene, CDR1 is SGHRS and CDR2 is YFSETQ. The CDR3 here is CASSLGQGFGNSPLHF. DNA for the CDR3: TGCGCCAGCAGCTTGGGACAGGGTTTCGGGAATTCACCCCTCCACTTT.

This rearrangement joins TRBV7-2 to TRBJ1-1; unclear D gene. This CDR3 spans 13 amino acids. CDR1 and CDR2 (germline): SGHTA, FQGNSA. V lost 5 bases to trimming and J lost 1 base, with 8 bases between them. This CDR3 is CASSTNRNTEAFF. CDR3 nucleotides: TGTGCCAGCAGCACGAACAGGAACACTGAAGCTTTCTTT.